A selection of T cell receptor beta chains follows, all from one sample in a study of cytomegalovirus exposure and HLA in healthy donors. TCRdb's copy holds only in-frame clones and misses some; the assay was immunoSEQ multiplex PCR. The table includes 150,000 to 200,000 clones, approximately 81% detected once. Sequenced material: PBMCs. The receptor source for this set is a man aged 18 to 29 in good health and CMV-seropositive. Both conserved end residues are part of each CDR3. Fields, in order: J gene, clone size, V gene, D gene, CDR3 protein, CDR3 DNA. D genes are given only for firm matches. Expanded clones get a size class; other rows say once, few or many, or leave the size out.

>TRBJ2-7|NA|TRBV19|TRBD2
CASRVTSGGSYEQYF
TGTGCCAGTAGAGTCACTAGCGGGGGTTCCTACGAGCAGTACTTC
>TRBJ2-1|few|TRBV4-3|NA
CASSHTQGDSYNEQFF
TGCGCCAGCAGCCACACTCAAGGGGACTCCTACAATGAGCAGTTCTTC
>TRBJ2-2|NA|TRBV9|NA
CASSSRSWAGGITGELFF
TGTGCCAGCAGCTCCCGATCTTGGGCAGGGGGGATCACCGGGGAGCTGTTTTTT
>TRBJ2-5|NA|TRBV5-6|TRBD2
CASNPGTIKLETQYF
TGTGCCAGCAACCCCGGGACTATTAAGTTGGAGACCCAGTACTTC
>TRBJ2-2|NA|TRBV4-3|NA
CASSQEETRNTGELFF
TGCGCCAGCAGCCAAGAAGAGACTAGGAACACCGGGGAGCTGTTTTTT
>TRBJ1-6|NA|TRBV25-1|NA
CASSPQGLYNSPLHF
TGTGCCAGCAGTCCCCAGGGGCTCTATAATTCACCCCTCCACTTT
>TRBJ1-1|NA|TRBV7-9|NA
CASSPRGGNTEAFF
TGTGCCAGCAGCCCTCGAGGGGGAAACACTGAAGCTTTCTTT
>TRBJ2-3|NA|TRBV29-1|NA
CSVEGWAEPASTDTQYF
TGCAGCGTTGAGGGTTGGGCAGAGCCCGCTAGCACAGATACGCAGTATTTT
>TRBJ1-2|NA|TRBV5-1|NA
CASSLSGRDYGYTF
TGCGCCAGCAGCTTATCTGGGAGGGACTATGGCTACACCTTC
>TRBJ2-7|NA|TRBV7-9|TRBD2
CASRSDGLADPYEQYF
TGTGCCAGCAGGTCCGACGGGCTAGCGGATCCCTACGAGCAGTACTTC
>TRBJ1-4|NA|TRBV12-2|NA
CASRLARCLVEKLFF
TGTGCAAGTCGCTTAGCGAGGTGTTTAGTTGAAAAACTGTTTTTT
>TRBJ2-7|NA|TRBV5-5|TRBD2
CASSLDGRVTTYEQYF
TGTGCCAGCAGCTTGGACGGGAGGGTGACTACCTACGAGCAGTACTTC
>TRBJ2-3|NA|TRBV5-1|TRBD1
CASSPGQPTDTQYF
TGCGCCAGCAGCCCGGGACAGCCCACAGATACGCAGTATTTT
>TRBJ1-6|NA|TRBV2|NA
CASRVGRGSSPLHF
TGTGCCAGCAGGGTCGGCAGGGGTAGTTCACCCCTCCACTTT
>TRBJ2-3|once|TRBV9|NA
CASSVRTERTSTDTQYF
TGTGCCAGCAGCGTCCGGACAGAACGAACTAGCACAGATACGCAGTATTTT
>TRBJ1-1|NA|TRBV5-1|NA
CASRLGAQNTEAFF
TGCGCCAGCAGACTGGGGGCTCAGAACACTGAAGCTTTCTTT
>TRBJ1-2|once|TRBV19|NA
CAGSQGRVYGYTF
TGTGCCGGTAGCCAGGGGCGCGTCTATGGCTACACCTTC
>TRBJ2-3|NA|TRBV7-2|TRBD1
CASSQDRGGVDTQYF
TGCGCCAGCAGCCAGGACAGGGGGGGAGTAGATACGCAGTATTTT
>TRBJ2-3|NA|TRBV14|NA
CASSQVLARPSTDTQYF
TGTGCCAGCAGCCAAGTTTTAGCGCGACCAAGCACAGATACGCAGTATTTT
>TRBJ1-3|NA|TRBV6-1|NA
CASRTGSGNTIYF
TGTGCCAGCAGGACAGGCTCTGGAAACACCATATATTTT
>TRBJ1-5|NA|TRBV6-1|TRBD1
CASSEADRGHNQPQHF
TGTGCCAGCAGTGAAGCGGACAGGGGGCACAATCAGCCCCAGCATTTT
>TRBJ2-4|once|TRBV7-9|TRBD1
CASSSPGQRDIQYF
TGTGCCAGCAGCTCCCCGGGACAGAGGGACATTCAGTACTTC
>TRBJ2-5|NA|TRBV4-3|NA
CASSPSAGSQETQYF
TGCGCCAGCAGCCCAAGCGCAGGGTCACAAGAGACCCAGTACTTC
>TRBJ2-1|NA|TRBV14|NA
CASSPLGANYNEQFF
TGTGCCAGCAGCCCTCTGGGGGCTAACTACAATGAGCAGTTCTTC
>TRBJ1-2|NA|TRBV6-5|NA
CASSYLTGNSNYGYTF
TGTGCCAGCAGTTACCTGACAGGAAATTCTAACTATGGCTACACCTTC
>TRBJ1-1|NA|TRBV5-4|NA
CASSQTGGAEAFF
TGTGCCAGCAGCCAAACCGGGGGGGCTGAAGCTTTCTTT
>TRBJ2-5|NA|TRBV15|TRBD2
CATTQREGSPPRTQYF
TGTGCCACCACCCAGAGGGAGGGCAGTCCGCCAAGGACCCAGTACTTC
>TRBJ2-7|once|TRBV7-2|TRBD1
CASSLAMDRVDEQYF
TGTGCCAGCAGCTTAGCGATGGACAGGGTAGACGAGCAGTACTTC
>TRBJ1-2|NA|TRBV9|NA
CASSVAASGYYYGYTF
TGTGCCAGCAGCGTAGCGGCGTCAGGGTACTACTATGGCTACACCTTC
>TRBJ1-2|NA|TRBV7-8|TRBD1
CASSLAGTGGAHNYGYTF
TGTGCCAGCAGCTTAGCCGGGACAGGGGGCGCGCATAACTATGGCTACACCTTC
>TRBJ1-1|NA|TRBV6-5|NA
CASSYRRGFAFF
TGTGCCAGCAGTTACCGGAGAGGATTCGCTTTCTTT
>TRBJ1-5|once|TRBV18|NA
CASSPLSHVQPQHF
TGTGCCAGCTCACCCTTGAGTCATGTTCAGCCCCAGCATTTT
>TRBJ2-1|NA|TRBV11-2|TRBD2
CASSLELAPRYNEQFF
TGTGCCAGCAGCTTAGAACTAGCGCCCCGATACAATGAGCAGTTCTTC
>TRBJ2-7|NA|TRBV2|TRBD2
CVSSEGTSSYEQYF
TGTGTCAGCAGTGAAGGGACTAGCTCCTACGAGCAGTACTTC
>TRBJ2-7|NA|TRBV19|NA
CASRSSGTIEQYF
TGTGCCAGTAGGAGTTCCGGAACTATCGAGCAGTACTTC
>TRBJ2-3|NA|TRBV2|NA
CASREGQLGLVSNTQYF
TGTGCCAGCAGAGAAGGGCAACTAGGATTAGTTTCGAATACGCAGTATTTT
>TRBJ2-1|NA|TRBV29-1|TRBD1
CSVKTGQVTNEQFF
TGCAGCGTGAAAACGGGACAGGTGACCAATGAGCAGTTCTTC
>TRBJ1-2|NA|TRBV7-9|NA
CASDSGFPGYTF
TGTGCCAGCGATTCGGGGTTCCCTGGCTACACCTTC
>TRBJ2-3|NA|TRBV7-9|NA
CASSLGFLGAVTDTQYF
TGTGCCAGCAGCTTAGGGTTCTTGGGGGCCGTCACAGATACGCAGTATTTT
>TRBJ2-5|NA|TRBV7-6|TRBD2
CASSLTSGTPLETQYF
TGTGCCAGCAGCCTCACTAGCGGGACTCCATTAGAGACCCAGTACTTC
>TRBJ1-2|NA|TRBV19|NA
CASSIGGKYGYTF
TGTGCCAGTAGTATAGGAGGGAAATATGGCTACACCTTC
>TRBJ1-1|few|TRBV11-2|NA
CASSFLGSHPNTEAFF
TGTGCCAGCAGCTTTTTGGGCAGTCATCCGAACACTGAAGCTTTCTTT
>TRBJ1-6|NA|TRBV7-3|NA
CASSSQGSSSPLHF
TGTGCCAGCAGCTCACAGGGCTCGAGTTCACCCCTCCACTTT
>TRBJ1-2|NA|TRBV5-4|NA
CASSLDAGGGYTF
TGTGCCAGCAGCTTGGATGCCGGGGGTGGCTACACCTTC
>TRBJ1-2|NA|TRBV5-1|NA
CASSADSSGGYTF
TGCGCCAGCAGCGCTGACAGTAGCGGTGGCTACACCTTC
>TRBJ2-7|NA|TRBV6-5|TRBD1
CASSYTTGKSYEQYF
TGTGCCAGCAGTTACACGACAGGGAAATCCTACGAGCAGTACTTC
>TRBJ1-1|NA|TRBV30|NA
CAGHQGMNTEAFF
TGTGCCGGACACCAGGGGATGAACACTGAAGCTTTCTTT
>TRBJ1-1|few|TRBV4-3|NA
CASSRIGGWTPDTEAFF
TGCGCCAGCAGCCGAATTGGTGGGTGGACACCCGACACTGAAGCTTTCTTT
>TRBJ1-1|NA|TRBV7-6|NA
CASSPSGTGGSDAFF
TGTGCCAGCAGCCCGTCTGGAACGGGGGGAAGCGACGCTTTCTTT
>TRBJ2-2|few|TRBV27|NA
CASGHTGELFF
TGTGCCAGCGGGCACACCGGGGAGCTGTTTTTT
>TRBJ2-1|once|TRBV7-3|NA
CASSFNGEYNEQFF
TGTGCCAGCAGCTTCAACGGAGAATACAATGAGCAGTTCTTC
>TRBJ1-2|many|TRBV6-5|NA
CASSYSYSRNYGYTF
TGTGCCAGCAGTTACTCGTACAGCCGGAACTATGGCTACACCTTC
>TRBJ2-3|NA|TRBV5-1|TRBD2
CASSSTHLAGGDTQYF
TGCGCCAGCAGCTCCACGCACCTAGCGGGGGGTGATACGCAGTATTTT